This T cell receptor (beta chain) was recorded in a study of STAT5B mutations in CD4+ large granular lymphocyte leukemia. The CDR3 is 15 residues long. V lost 3 bases and J 1 base, leaving 13 bases between the germline ends. Germline V gene lookup returns CDR1 SGHRS and CDR2 YFSETQ. Assay: immunoSEQ multiplex PCR; the TCRdb copy retains only in-frame clones and omits some. The data hold approximately 32,000 clones, with around 88% observed a single time. The V call is TRBV5-1, the J call TRBJ1-2, with D tentatively TRBD1 (6 bases). The specimen sequenced was CD4+ T cells from blood buffy coats. This sequence originates from a human donor in good health. CDR3 coding DNA: TGCGCCAGCAGCTCGGATGGGGGCCTTAACTATGGCTACACCTTC. The encoded protein is CASSSDGGLNYGYTF.